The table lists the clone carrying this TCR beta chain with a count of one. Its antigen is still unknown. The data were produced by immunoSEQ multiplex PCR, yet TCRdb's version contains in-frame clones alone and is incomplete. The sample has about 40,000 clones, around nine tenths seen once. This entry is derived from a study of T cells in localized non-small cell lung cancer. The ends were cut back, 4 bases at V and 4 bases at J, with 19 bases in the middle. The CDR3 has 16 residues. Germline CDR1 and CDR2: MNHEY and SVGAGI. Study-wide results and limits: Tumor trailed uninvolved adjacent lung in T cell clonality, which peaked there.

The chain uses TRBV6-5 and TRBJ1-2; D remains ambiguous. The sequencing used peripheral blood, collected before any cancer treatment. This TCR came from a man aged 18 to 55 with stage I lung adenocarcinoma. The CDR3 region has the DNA TGTGCCAGCAGTTCCTCTAGGCAGGCGCGGGGCTATGGCTACACCTTC. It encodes CASSSSRQARGYGYTF.